These T cell receptor beta chains were read from a single sample in a study of T cell changes during pregnancy in multiple sclerosis. The table came from immunoSEQ multiplex PCR; TCRdb's copy has only in-frame clones and leaves some out. The sample yields around 70,000 clones, 85% to 95% seen once. Specimen: peripheral blood, collected in the second trimester of pregnancy. All receptors come from a female donor in good health, enrolled as a control in a pregnancy study. CDR3s include the opening cysteine and the closing phenylalanine or tryptophan. The order of the fields is J gene, V gene, CDR3 protein.

>TRBJ2-5|TRBV13
CASSFPGDGQETQYF
>TRBJ2-5|TRBV25-1
CASSPKRGGGETQYF
>TRBJ2-3|TRBV6-5
CASSYSNLDTQYF
>TRBJ1-1|TRBV19
CASSVDRDTEAFF
>TRBJ2-5|TRBV7-2
CASSKQGRLRETQYF
>TRBJ2-1|TRBV20-1
CSALGGHEQFF
>TRBJ2-1|TRBV7-2
CASSLEGTGNEQFF
>TRBJ2-7|TRBV5-6
CASSLALTAYEQYF
>TRBJ1-1|TRBV4-3
CASSQVQGMNTEAFF
>TRBJ1-2|TRBV27
CASSSSTSLGYTF
>TRBJ1-5|TRBV10-2
CASDKQGANQPQHF
>TRBJ1-5|TRBV2
CASSEHQGYQPQHF
>TRBJ1-3|TRBV18
CASSPQGGITGNTIYF
>TRBJ2-5|TRBV27
CASSLRGNQETQYF
>TRBJ1-1|TRBV30
CAWTGGAYTEAFF
>TRBJ1-2|TRBV7-8
CASSLAGLRDSAYGYTF
>TRBJ2-7|TRBV14
CASSLRDRGDEQYF
>TRBJ1-5|TRBV2
CASSAAPSNQPQHF
>TRBJ1-6|TRBV5-5
CASSLDPQGISPLHF
>TRBJ2-7|TRBV7-9
CASSLVIYEQYF
>TRBJ1-3|TRBV18
CASSPIRTPPGNTIYF
>TRBJ1-1|TRBV6-1
CASDQGKNTEAFF
>TRBJ2-3|TRBV14
CASSQEWGGTTDTQYF
>TRBJ1-1|TRBV28
CASSWPRGGTEAFF
>TRBJ1-1|TRBV29-1
CSVDRAGFVIGTEAFF
>TRBJ2-3|TRBV7-3
CASSSGGGADTQYF
>TRBJ1-5|TRBV18
CASSLEQRRNQPQHF
>TRBJ2-7|TRBV11-1
CASSVGQIYEQYF
>TRBJ2-2|TRBV7-6
CASSLWGPGELFF
>TRBJ1-2|TRBV7-2
CASSSQGRANYGYTF
>TRBJ1-3|TRBV7-9
CASSLEQGRRGNTIYF
>TRBJ2-5|TRBV19
CASSSSGGVETQYF
>TRBJ2-7|TRBV7-9
CASSAASGRGYYEQYF
>TRBJ2-5|TRBV7-2
CASSHGGAQGETQYF
>TRBJ2-1|TRBV5-1
CASSLGTGTNEQFF
>TRBJ2-1|TRBV29-1
CSVGGEGGSSYNEQFF
>TRBJ1-6|TRBV2
CASSELYTNSPLHF
>TRBJ1-1|TRBV29-1
CSVRDRVGTEAFF
>TRBJ1-1|TRBV4-3
CASSPRRGGTEAFF
>TRBJ1-4|TRBV5-4
CASSLRGGEKLFF
>TRBJ1-1|TRBV6-5
CASTNRGRAEAFF
>TRBJ1-2|TRBV27
CASRTLREPRYGYTF
>TRBJ1-1|TRBV19
CASRPSGGTEAFF
>TRBJ2-3|TRBV7-9
CASSRSSGGYTDTQYF
>TRBJ1-1|TRBV15
CATSREWLSGGVEAFF